This T cell receptor beta chain was sequenced during a study of shared clonotypes between healthy human individuals. Study conclusions and caveats: Owing to a small donor count, the genetic and exposure-history diversity represented was limited.

Per the study methods: ImmunoSEQ only sent back junction sequences with no quality scores, so filtering was done differently. Profiling relied on immunoSEQ multiplex PCR, and the TCRdb table lists in-frame clones only, not all of them. V and J calls and clone size follow that table, whereas D and trimming were derived from the DNA. The sample has 450,000 to 600,000 clones; around 80% are singletons. Healthy and HIV-negative, the adult donors had no recent acute infections or vaccinations. The CDR3 is made up of 14 amino acids. V lost 0 bases and J lost 5, with 11 bases in between. Germline values: CDR1 SGDLS, CDR2 YYNGEE. Note on this clone: The antigen is undetermined.

The sample taken for sequencing was PBMCs. This TCR was recovered from a woman in her 40s in good health. Some clones in this sample may be carry-over from other donors' samples. The chain combines TRBV9 with TRBJ2-5; D gene ambiguous. Here the CDR3 reads CASSVDNWRETQYF. DNA of the CDR3: TGTGCCAGCAGCGTAGACAACTGGCGGGAGACCCAGTACTTC.